This T cell receptor (beta chain) comes out of a study of T cell changes during pregnancy in multiple sclerosis. Profiled with immunoSEQ multiplex PCR; TCRdb holds only in-frame clones, not every one. The data show tens of thousands of clones, around nine tenths seen once. The CDR3 is 19 amino acids. J lost 4 bases, V lost 2 bases, and 17 bases had no gene match. The germline V gene has CDR1 SEHNR and CDR2 FQNEAQ (reference sequence). The input for sequencing was peripheral blood, taken in the first trimester of pregnancy. The clonotype comes from a female donor in good health, enrolled as a control in a pregnancy study. The chain recombines TRBV7-9 with TRBJ1-2, with 9 positions matching TRBD1. The DNA for the CDR3 is TGTGCCAGCAGCTTATTCTCCTATCCCGGGACAGGGTTTTTCTATGGCTACACCTTC. Translating gives CASSLFSYPGTGFFYGYTF. The full variable domain, in which reference TRBV7-9 and TRBJ1-2 provide the parts outside the CDR3, is DTGVSQNPRHKITKRGQNVTFRCDPISEHNRLYWYRQTLGQGPEFLTYFQNEAQLEKSRLLSDRFSAERPKGSFSTLEIQRTEQGDSAMYLCASSLFSYPGTGFFYGYTFGSGTRLTVV.